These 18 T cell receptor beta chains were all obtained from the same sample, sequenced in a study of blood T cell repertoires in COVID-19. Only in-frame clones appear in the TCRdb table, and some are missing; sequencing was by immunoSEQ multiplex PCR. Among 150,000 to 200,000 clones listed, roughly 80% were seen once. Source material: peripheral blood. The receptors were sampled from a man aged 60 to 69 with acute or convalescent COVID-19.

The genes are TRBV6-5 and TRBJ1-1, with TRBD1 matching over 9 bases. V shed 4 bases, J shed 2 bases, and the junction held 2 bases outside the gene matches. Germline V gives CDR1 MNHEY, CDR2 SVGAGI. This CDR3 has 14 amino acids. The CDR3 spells CASSWGQGNTEAFF. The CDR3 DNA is TGTGCCAGCAGTTGGGGACAGGGCAACACTGAAGCTTTCTTT.

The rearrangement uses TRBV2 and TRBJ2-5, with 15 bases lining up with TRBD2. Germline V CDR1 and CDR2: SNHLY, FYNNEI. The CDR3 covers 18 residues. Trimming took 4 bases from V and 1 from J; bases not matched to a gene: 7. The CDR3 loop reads CASSVQLGLAGGQETQYF. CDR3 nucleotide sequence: TGTGCCAGCAGTGTACAGCTGGGACTAGCGGGGGGCCAAGAGACCCAGTACTTC. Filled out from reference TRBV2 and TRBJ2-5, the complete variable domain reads EPEVTQTPSHQVTQMGQEVILRCVPISNHLYFYWYRQILGQKVEFLVSFYNNEISEKSEIFDDQFSVERPDGSNFTLKIRSTKLEDSAMYFCASSVQLGLAGGQETQYFGPGTRLLVL.

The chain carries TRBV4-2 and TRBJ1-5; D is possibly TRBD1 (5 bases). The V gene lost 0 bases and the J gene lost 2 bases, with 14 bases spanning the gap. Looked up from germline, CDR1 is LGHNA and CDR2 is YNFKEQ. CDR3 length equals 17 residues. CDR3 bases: TGTGCCAGCAGCCAAGATCCCCCAGGGCCCGGCAATCAGCCCCAGCATTTT. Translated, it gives CASSQDPPGPGNQPQHF.

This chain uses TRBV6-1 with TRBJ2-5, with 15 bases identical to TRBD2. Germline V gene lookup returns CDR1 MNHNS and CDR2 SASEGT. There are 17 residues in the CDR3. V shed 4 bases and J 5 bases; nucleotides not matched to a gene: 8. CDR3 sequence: CASSVGLAGGPRETQYF. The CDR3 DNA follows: TGTGCCAGCAGTGTCGGACTAGCGGGGGGGCCCCGGGAGACCCAGTACTTC.

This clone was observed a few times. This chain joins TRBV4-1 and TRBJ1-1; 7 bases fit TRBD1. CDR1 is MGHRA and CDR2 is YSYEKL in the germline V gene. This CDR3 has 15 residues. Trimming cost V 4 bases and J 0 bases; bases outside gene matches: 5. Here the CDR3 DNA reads TGCGCCAGCAGCCCACGACAGGGATTGAACACTGAAGCTTTCTTT. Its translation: CASSPRQGLNTEAFF.

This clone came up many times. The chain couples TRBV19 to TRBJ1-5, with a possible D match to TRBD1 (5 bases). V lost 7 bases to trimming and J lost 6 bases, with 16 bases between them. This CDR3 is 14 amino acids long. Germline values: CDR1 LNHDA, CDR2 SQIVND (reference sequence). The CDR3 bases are TGTGCCAGTATGGCGGGGGGTTTCAGTCAGCCCCAGCATTTT. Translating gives CASMAGGFSQPQHF.

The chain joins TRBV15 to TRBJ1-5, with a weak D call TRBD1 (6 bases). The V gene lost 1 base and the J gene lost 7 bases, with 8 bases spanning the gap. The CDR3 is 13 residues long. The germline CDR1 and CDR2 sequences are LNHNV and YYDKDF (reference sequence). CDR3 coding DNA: TGTGCCACCAGCAGAGGCACAGGGCAGCCCCAGCATTTT. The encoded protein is CATSRGTGQPQHF.

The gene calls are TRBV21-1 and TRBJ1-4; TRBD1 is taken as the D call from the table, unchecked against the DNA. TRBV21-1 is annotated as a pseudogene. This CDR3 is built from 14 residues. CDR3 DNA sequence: TGTGCCAGCAGCCCAGATTACCGATCGAAAAAACTGTTTTTT. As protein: CASSPDYRSKKLFF.

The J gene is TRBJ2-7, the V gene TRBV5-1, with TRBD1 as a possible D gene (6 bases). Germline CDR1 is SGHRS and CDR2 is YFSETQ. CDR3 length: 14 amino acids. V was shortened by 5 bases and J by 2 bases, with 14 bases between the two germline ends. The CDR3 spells CASSWGRGAYEQYF. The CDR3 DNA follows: TGCGCCAGCAGTTGGGGCAGGGGAGCCTACGAGCAGTACTTC.

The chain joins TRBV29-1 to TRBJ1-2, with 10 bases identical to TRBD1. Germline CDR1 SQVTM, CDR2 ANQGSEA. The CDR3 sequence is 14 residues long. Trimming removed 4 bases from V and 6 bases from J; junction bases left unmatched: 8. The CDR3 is CSVVGTGENDGYTF. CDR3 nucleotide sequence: TGCAGCGTTGTCGGGACAGGGGAGAACGATGGCTACACCTTC.

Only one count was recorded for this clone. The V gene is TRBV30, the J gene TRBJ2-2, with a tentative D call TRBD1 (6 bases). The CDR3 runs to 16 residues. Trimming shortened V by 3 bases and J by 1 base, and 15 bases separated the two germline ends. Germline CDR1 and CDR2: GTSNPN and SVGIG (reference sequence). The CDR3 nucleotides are TGTGCCTGGAGCTTTGTGGAACAGGGGAACACCGGGGAGCTGTTTTTT. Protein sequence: CAWSFVEQGNTGELFF.

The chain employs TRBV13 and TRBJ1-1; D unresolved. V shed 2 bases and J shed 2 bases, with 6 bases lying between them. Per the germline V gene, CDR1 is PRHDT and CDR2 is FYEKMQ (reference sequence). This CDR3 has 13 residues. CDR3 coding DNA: TGTGCCAGCAGCTTACAGGTAAACACTGAAGCTTTCTTT. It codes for CASSLQVNTEAFF.

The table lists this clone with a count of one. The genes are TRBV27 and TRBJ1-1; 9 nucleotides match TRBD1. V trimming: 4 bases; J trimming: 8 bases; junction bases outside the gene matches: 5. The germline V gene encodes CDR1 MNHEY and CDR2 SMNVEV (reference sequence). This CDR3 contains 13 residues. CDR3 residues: CASSSGQGLEAFF. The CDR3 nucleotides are TGTGCCAGCAGTTCAGGACAGGGGTTAGAAGCTTTCTTT.

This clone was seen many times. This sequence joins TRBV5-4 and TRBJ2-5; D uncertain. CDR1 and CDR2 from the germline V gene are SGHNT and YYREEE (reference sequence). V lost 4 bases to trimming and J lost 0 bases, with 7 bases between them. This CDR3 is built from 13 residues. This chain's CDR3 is CASSAQYQETQYF. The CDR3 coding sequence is TGTGCCAGCAGCGCCCAGTACCAAGAGACCCAGTACTTC.

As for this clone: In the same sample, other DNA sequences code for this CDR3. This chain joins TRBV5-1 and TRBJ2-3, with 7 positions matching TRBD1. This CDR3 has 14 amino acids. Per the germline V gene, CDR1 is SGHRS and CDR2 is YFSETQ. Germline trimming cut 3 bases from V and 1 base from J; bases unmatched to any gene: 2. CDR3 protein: CASSSGQGTDTQYF. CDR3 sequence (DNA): TGCGCCAGCAGCTCTGGACAGGGCACAGATACGCAGTATTTT.

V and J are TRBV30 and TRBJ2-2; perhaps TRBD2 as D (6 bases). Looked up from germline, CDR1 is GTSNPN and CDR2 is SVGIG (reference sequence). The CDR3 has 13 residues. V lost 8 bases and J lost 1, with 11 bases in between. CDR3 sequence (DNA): TGTGCCGGGGGGAGGCAGAACACCGGGGAGCTGTTTTTT. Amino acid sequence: CAGGRQNTGELFF. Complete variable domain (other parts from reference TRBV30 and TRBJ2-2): SQTIHQWPATLVQPVGSPLSLECTVEGTSNPNLYWYRQAAGRGLQLLFYSVGIGQISSEVPQNLSASRPQDRQFILSSKKLLLSDSGFYLCAGGRQNTGELFFGEGSRLTVL.

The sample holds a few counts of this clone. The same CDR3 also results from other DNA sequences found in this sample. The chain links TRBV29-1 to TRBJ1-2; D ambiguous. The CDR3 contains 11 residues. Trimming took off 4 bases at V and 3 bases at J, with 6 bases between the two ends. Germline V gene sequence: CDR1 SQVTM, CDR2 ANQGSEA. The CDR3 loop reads CSVGGDYGYTF. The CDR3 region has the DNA TGCAGCGTTGGGGGAGACTATGGCTACACCTTC.

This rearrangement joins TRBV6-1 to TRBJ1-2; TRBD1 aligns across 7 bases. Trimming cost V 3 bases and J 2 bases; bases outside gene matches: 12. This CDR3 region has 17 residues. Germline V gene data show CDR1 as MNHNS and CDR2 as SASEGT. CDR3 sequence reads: CASSDRVGGGLNYGYTF. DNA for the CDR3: TGTGCCAGCAGTGATAGGGTAGGAGGGGGCTTGAACTATGGCTACACCTTC.